A single sample gave rise to the 20 T cell receptor beta chains below, sequenced in a study of T cells in Graves' hyperthyroidism and ophthalmopathy. Amplified TCR beta CDR3 regions came from RNA transcripts. TCR CDR3 regions were first amplified by RT-PCR with HTBI primers. TCRdb redid the calling of the multiplex PCR reads with MiXCR, one entry per CDR3 protein. The sample includes around 99,000 distinct CDR3 sequences, approximately 15% of them seen just once. Material: blood. The origin of the receptors is a woman between 50 and 59 years old with Graves' hyperthyroidism.

This clonotype occurred many times. The CDR3 is CASRLNSGSSETQYF. CDR3 nucleotides: TGTGCCAGCAGATTGAATAGCGGGAGTTCAGAGACCCAGTACTTC. This chain connects TRBV6-1 to TRBJ2-5, with 9 bases matching TRBD2. V was pared by 6 bases and J by 4 bases, with 9 bases of the junction left unmatched. The CDR3 is 15 residues long. Germline V lookup: CDR1 MNHNS, CDR2 SASEGT.

This clonotype was detected ten times or more. V usage is TRBV7-3 and J usage is TRBJ2-7; 8 bases align to TRBD2. Germline CDR1 SGHTA, CDR2 FQGTGA. J was trimmed by 3 bases and V by 0 bases; bases with no gene match: 4. The CDR3 covers 15 residues. The CDR3 bases are TGTGCCAGCAGCTTAACTGATAGCGGGGACTACGAGCAGTACTTC. Its translation: CASSLTDSGDYEQYF.

This clonotype was observed at least ten times. The J gene is TRBJ2-1, the V gene TRBV20-1; D may be TRBD1 or TRBD2 (5 bases each). CDR3 size: 14 residues. V lost 5 bases to trimming and J lost 5 bases, with 16 bases between them. Per germline, CDR1 DFQATT and CDR2 SNEGSKA (reference sequence). The CDR3 sequence is CSAPPGRNNNEQFF. The CDR3 coding sequence is TGCAGTGCTCCCCCGGGACGAAATAACAATGAGCAGTTCTTC.

This clonotype was picked up many times. V is TRBV28 and J is TRBJ2-3, with a possible D match to TRBD2 (5 bases). The germline gives CDR1 MDHEN, CDR2 SYDVKM. The CDR3 totals 13 residues. V was trimmed by 8 bases and J by 2 bases, leaving 11 bases between them. CDR3 coding DNA: TGTGCCAGCGCGAGCGGATACACAGATACGCAGTATTTT. Residues: CASASGYTDTQYF.

There are many counts of this clonotype. The rearrangement uses TRBV20-1 and TRBJ2-7, with 8 nucleotides matching TRBD1. The CDR3 extends over 16 amino acids. The V segment lost 6 bases and the J segment 5 bases; nucleotides outside the gene matches: 18. Germline CDR1 is DFQATT and CDR2 is SNEGSKA (reference sequence). For the CDR3, the DNA is TGCAGTGCCCAATCCGGACAGGGCTATAGAGTAGACGAGCAGTACTTC. This encodes CSAQSGQGYRVDEQYF.

This clonotype was seen at least ten times. The chain links TRBV6-1 to TRBJ2-5, with 9 nucleotides matching TRBD1. J lost 5 bases, V lost 5 bases, and 6 bases had no gene match. The germline V gene has CDR1 MNHNS and CDR2 SASEGT. The CDR3 consists of 14 residues. CDR3 protein: CASSKQGADETQYF. The CDR3 bases are TGTGCCAGCAGTAAACAGGGGGCGGATGAGACCCAGTACTTC.

This clonotype occurred many times. The V gene is TRBV13, the J gene TRBJ1-4, with a tentative D call TRBD1 (5 bases). Deletions cut 6 bases from V and 6 bases from J, with 17 bases between. CDR1 and CDR2 (germline): PRHDT, FYEKMQ (reference sequence). The CDR3 contains 15 residues. CDR3 residues: CASSHRGDRDEKLFF. CDR3 DNA: TGTGCCAGCAGTCATAGGGGAGATAGAGATGAAAAACTGTTTTTT.

At least ten counts were recorded for this clonotype. The rearrangement links TRBV18 to TRBJ1-1; D unresolved. Germline V gives CDR1 KGHSH, CDR2 LQKENI. The CDR3 runs to 13 residues. Trimming left V 1 base short and J 1 base short, with 4 bases between. CDR3 nucleotides: TGTGCCAGCTCACCACAGGGGAACACTGAAGCTTTCTTT. It specifies CASSPQGNTEAFF.

The chain has TRBV11-2 and TRBJ2-5; TRBD2 is a possible D gene (5 bases). The CDR3 is 15 amino acids. Trimming took 0 bases from V and 4 from J, leaving 12 bases between them. Germline V CDR1 and CDR2: SGHAT, FQNNGV. In nucleotides, the CDR3 is TGTGCCAGCAGCTTAGAGTCGGGGTCGCGAGAGACCCAGTACTTC. This encodes CASSLESGSRETQYF.

This clonotype was counted ten times or more. CDR3 amino acids: CATSDLPFTSGRSDTQYF. CDR3 bases: TGTGCCACCAGTGATTTGCCTTTTACTAGCGGACGGTCAGATACGCAGTATTTT. The chain joins TRBV24-1 to TRBJ2-3; 8 bases match TRBD2. Losses at the gene ends were 0 bases for V and 4 bases for J; bases not matched to a gene: 11. Germline CDR1 reads KGHDR; CDR2 reads SFDVKD. The CDR3 has 18 residues.

The sample holds a few counts of this clonotype. The chain carries TRBV3-1 and TRBJ1-5; 7 bases are a match to TRBD1. V was clipped by 4 bases and J by 5 bases; unmatched bases: 2. The CDR3 spans 13 residues. Germline CDR1 reads LGHDT; CDR2 reads YNNKEL (reference sequence). The CDR3 sequence is CASSRGQDQPQHF. The CDR3 nucleotides are TGTGCCAGCAGCCGCGGACAGGATCAGCCCCAGCATTTT.

This clonotype came up many times. This sequence joins TRBV6-1 and TRBJ1-6; D possibly corresponds to TRBD1 (5 bases). With 8 bases removed from V and 9 bases from J, the gap between germline ends came to 14 bases. This CDR3 contains 13 residues. CDR1 is MNHNS and CDR2 is SASEGT in the germline V gene. The CDR3 nucleotides are TGTGCCAGCCGTGCCAGGGACGCTTCACCCCTCCACTTT. It codes for CASRARDASPLHF.

The table lists this clonotype with many counts. The rearrangement uses TRBV20-1 and TRBJ2-1; D call uncertain. CDR3 length: 15 residues. V was trimmed by 0 bases and J by 6 bases, leaving 15 bases between them. Germline V CDR1 and CDR2: DFQATT, SNEGSKA (reference sequence). CDR3 sequence (DNA): TGCAGTGCTAGAGATGGGCGCACCCCCACCAATGAGCAGTTCTTC. This translates into CSARDGRTPTNEQFF.

This clonotype was seen many times. The V call is TRBV3-1, the J call TRBJ1-1, with unresolved D. The CDR3 has 13 residues. V lost 8 bases, J lost 1 base, and 11 bases lay in between. Germline-derived CDR1 and CDR2 are LGHDT and YNNKEL (reference sequence). The CDR3 bases are TGTGCCAGCCTTGGGTTCTGGAACACTGAAGCTTTCTTT. It codes for CASLGFWNTEAFF.

This clonotype was detected many times. The chain uses TRBV2 and TRBJ2-2, with D possibly TRBD1 on 5 matching bases. The germline V and J ends were trimmed by 3 bases and 3 bases, with 8 bases remaining between them. Germline V CDR1 and CDR2: SNHLY, FYNNEI. The CDR3 is 14 amino acids. The CDR3: CASSDSTDTGELFF. The CDR3 bases are TGTGCCAGCAGTGACTCGACAGACACCGGGGAGCTGTTTTTT. Looking up the rest from reference TRBV2 and TRBJ2-2 gives the full variable domain: EPEVTQTPSHQVTQMGQEVILRCVPISNHLYFYWYRQILGQKVEFLVSFYNNEISEKSEIFDDQFSVERPDGSNFTLKIRSTKLEDSAMYFCASSDSTDTGELFFGEGSRLTVL.

V usage is TRBV5-1 and J usage is TRBJ2-1; 7 positions match TRBD1. V was clipped by 0 bases and J by 4 bases; unmatched bases: 4. The V gene's germline CDR1 is SGHRS and CDR2 YFSETQ. The CDR3 has 15 residues. Written as DNA, the CDR3 is TGCGCCAGCAGCTTGGCTCAGGGGGTGTACAATGAGCAGTTCTTC. It is translated as CASSLAQGVYNEQFF. Looking up the rest from reference TRBV5-1 and TRBJ2-1 gives the full variable domain: KAGVTQTPRYLIKTRGQQVTLSCSPISGHRSVSWYQQTPGQGLQFLFEYFSETQRNKGNFPGRFSGRQFSNSRSEMNVSTLELGDSALYLCASSLAQGVYNEQFFGPGTRLTVL.

To note about this clonotype: Compared with germline, one end of the junction differs, possibly owing to a read error. The chain has TRBV11-2 and TRBJ2-3, with D tentatively TRBD1 (6 bases). The CDR3 covers 15 residues. CDR1 and CDR2 (germline): SGHAT, FQNNGV. The CDR3 sequence: CASSPGTLSTDTQYF. The CDR3 nucleotides are TGCGCCAGCAGCCCCGGGACACTTAGCACAGATACGCAGTATTTT. The whole variable domain, remainder taken from reference TRBV11-2 and TRBJ2-3, is EAGVAQSPRYKIIEKRQSVAFWCNPISGHATLYWYQQILGQGPKLLIQFQNNGVVDDSQLPKDRFSAERLKGVDSTLKIQPAKLEDSAVYLCASSPGTLSTDTQYFGPGTRLTVL.

This clonotype was seen many times. The J gene is TRBJ2-3, the V gene TRBV2; possible D gene TRBD2, 5 bases. The germline V gene has CDR1 SNHLY and CDR2 FYNNEI. The CDR3 is 13 residues long. Trimming removed 7 bases from V and 8 bases from J, with 16 bases in between. The CDR3 here is CASTNTGIATQYF. The CDR3 bases are TGTGCCAGCACAAATACCGGGATCGCTACGCAGTATTTT.

This clonotype occurred many times. The chain recombines TRBV28 with TRBJ2-3, with D maybe TRBD2 (5 bases). The CDR3 runs 12 residues. CDR1 and CDR2 from the germline V gene are MDHEN and SYDVKM. The germline V and J ends were trimmed by 6 bases and 6 bases, with 10 bases remaining between them. The CDR3 here is CASRSSSDTQYF. The CDR3 region has the DNA TGTGCCAGCAGATCTAGCAGCGATACGCAGTATTTT.

This clonotype was recorded many times. In DNA form, the CDR3 reads TGCAGTGCTACCTGGGGACAGGGGGCGCTGGAGACCCAGTACTTC. This encodes CSATWGQGALETQYF. The chain links TRBV20-1 to TRBJ2-5, with 12 bases that match TRBD1. The junction had 8 bases not matched to a gene; V was cut back by 4 bases and J by 5 bases. CDR3 length equals 15 residues. In germline, CDR1 is DFQATT, CDR2 SNEGSKA (reference sequence).